This T cell receptor beta chain was profiled in a study of T cells after yellow fever vaccination (dated by TCRdb to between 2019 and 2020). In the study overall: The SMART-Seq v4 Ultra Low Input RNA kit was used to prepare libraries from fractions with low cell numbers. To follow T-cell clones before and after primary and booster YFV17D yellow fever vaccination, bulk TCR alpha and beta repertoires were sequenced over time. Two healthy male donors made up the cohort, one aged 18 to 30 years and the other aged 30 to 40 years. Blood samples were taken at several timepoints before and after primary and secondary immunization, and bulk PBMC replicates and cell subsets were isolated.

The germline V and J ends show losses of 2 bases and 7 bases respectively, and no gene match explains 10 bases of the junction. From the germline V gene (reference sequence), CDR1 is LNHDA and CDR2 is SQIVND. The CDR3 starts with the cysteine, ends with the phenylalanine, and has 16 residues. Just CDR3 DNA is preserved here, 48 bases in frame from base 1. Summary of the overall study and its limitations: The secondary T-cell response was weaker than the primary response but faster, peaking on day 5 instead of day 15. Computational filtering was required because FACS-sorted repertoires could contain abundant contaminating clonotypes from the bulk population. A small fraction of clonotypes showed up in both the CD4 and CD8 compartments, probably as a result of convergent recombination. Most clones expanded after primary vaccination were re-detected after the booster (almost 98% of CD4 and 80% to 90% of CD8), suggesting broad memory maintenance. The study included only two donors, which limits how far the findings can be generalized.

A remark on this clonotype: Its antigen is unknown. There are no base qualities to consult, and no much larger clone falls within one base.

Synthesis of TCR cDNA relied on 5'RACE template switching, a step that introduced a universal primer site along with unique molecular identifiers. Priming of cDNA synthesis was performed from both the TCR alpha and TCR beta constant segments. Two PCR steps were used to amplify libraries, with sample barcodes and sequencing adapters being added in the second step. Sequencing of libraries was done on Illumina HiSeq 2500 (2x100 bp) or NovaSeq (2x150 bp). The study's own analysis went as follows. Reads were demultiplexed and collapsed into UMI consensus sequences with MIGEC, and V(D)J alignment was performed with MiXCR. Using edgeR on replicate PBMC samples, clonotypes were called vaccine-responding if FDR was below 0.01 and the log2 fold change was above 5 up to day 15. CD4 or CD8 identity was assigned to each bulk clonotype according to whether the clonotype was present at higher abundance in the sequenced CD4 repertoire or the sequenced CD8 repertoire. TCRdb redid the processing of the public reads, applying fastp at Q25 and MiXCR, and retained in-frame beta chains. Each CDR3 protein gets just one entry, which takes the most common genes and DNA from the rows behind it. TCRdb, not the authors, supplied the V and J calls. For this sample there are over 200,000 distinct CDR3 sequences; roughly 6.3% appear just once. The ten largest clonotypes hold more than 0.85% of the sample.

The treatment or condition label of this sample denotes: live attenuated yellow fever vaccine strain. PBMCs were isolated from peripheral blood using a standard Ficoll-Paque protocol. Dynabeads CD4 and CD8 positive selection kits were used to isolate the CD4 and CD8 T-cell fractions. TriZol was used to extract RNA from bulk PBMCs, from CD4 and CD8 fractions, and from dextramer-positive and dextramer-negative fractions. The clonotype was recovered from a man aged 30 to 39 who received the YFV17D yellow fever vaccine. Here the chain combines TRBV19 and TRBJ2-1; 8 central nucleotides agree with TRBD2. This specimen was CD4+ T cells sorted from PBMCs, taken on the day of the yellow fever booster vaccination. The CDR3 region: CASSIRRGAMVNEQFF. The DNA sequence is given as TGTGCCAGTAGTATAAGGCGGGGGGCAATGGTGAATGAGCAGTTCTTC.